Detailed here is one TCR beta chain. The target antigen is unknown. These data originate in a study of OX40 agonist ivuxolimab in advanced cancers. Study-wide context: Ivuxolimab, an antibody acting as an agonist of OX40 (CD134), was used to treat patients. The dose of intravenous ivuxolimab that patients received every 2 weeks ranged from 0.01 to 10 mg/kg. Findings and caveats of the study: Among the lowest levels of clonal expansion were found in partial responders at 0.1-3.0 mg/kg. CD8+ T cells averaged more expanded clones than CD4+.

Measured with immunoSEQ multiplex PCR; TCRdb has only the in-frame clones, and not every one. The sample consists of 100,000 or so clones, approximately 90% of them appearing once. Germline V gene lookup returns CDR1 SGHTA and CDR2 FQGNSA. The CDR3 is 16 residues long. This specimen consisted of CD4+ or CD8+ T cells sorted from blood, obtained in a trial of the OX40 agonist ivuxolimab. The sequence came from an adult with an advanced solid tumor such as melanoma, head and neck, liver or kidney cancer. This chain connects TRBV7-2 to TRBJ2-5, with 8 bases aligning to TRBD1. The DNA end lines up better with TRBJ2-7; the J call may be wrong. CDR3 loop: CASSERPGQETYEQYF. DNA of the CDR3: TGTGCCAGCAGCGAGCGTCCGGGACAGGAGACCTACGAGCAGTACTTC.